The clone carrying this T cell receptor (beta chain) occurred once. These data are taken from a study of T cell responses to AZD1222 COVID-19 vaccine. With 7 bases removed from V and 0 bases from J, the gap between germline ends came to 7 bases. CDR3 length: 12 residues. Libraries were prepared by immunoSEQ multiplex PCR; TCRdb keeps only in-frame clonotypes and omits some of them. The data show under 95,000 clones, under 90% seen once. This TCR was recovered from an adult who received the AZD1222 COVID-19 vaccine. The sequenced sample was peripheral blood, obtained 28 days after the second AZD1222 dose. The J gene is TRBJ2-7, the V gene TRBV12-3 or TRBV12-4; D gene uncertain. In nucleotides, the CDR3 is TGTGCCAGCAACCGTCACTCCTACGAGCAGTACTTC. Its translation is CASNRHSYEQYF.